These 5 T cell receptor beta chains were all obtained from the same sample, sequenced in a study of blood T cell repertoires in COVID-19. Here immunoSEQ multiplex PCR was the method, and the copy in TCRdb shows in-frame clones only, minus some. The sample yields approximately 250,000 clones, approximately 82% seen once. Sequencing input: peripheral blood. The receptors derive from a man in his forties who had recovered from COVID-19.

The V gene is TRBV19, the J gene TRBJ1-5; 10 nucleotides align to TRBD1. The CDR3 consists of 17 residues. CDR1 and CDR2 (germline): LNHDA, SQIVND (reference sequence). Trimming removed 4 bases from V and 5 bases from J; junction bases left unmatched: 11. The CDR3 region has the DNA TGTGCCAGTAGTACGCCGGGACAGGGGTCCTGGCATCAGCCCCAGCATTTT. Protein sequence: CASSTPGQGSWHQPQHF.

The rearrangement joins TRBV6-4 to TRBJ2-1; D call uncertain. The V end lost 2 bases, the J end lost 3 bases, and 17 bases lay between the germline ends. CDR1 is MRHNA and CDR2 is SNTAGT in the germline V gene. This CDR3 is built from 17 residues. The CDR3 is CASSDPRVCGDYNEQFF. The DNA of the CDR3 is TGTGCCAGCAGTGACCCTCGGGTTTGCGGAGACTACAATGAGCAGTTCTTC.

The chain carries TRBV5-1 and TRBJ2-3; 11 nucleotides agree with TRBD2. CDR3 length: 16 amino acids. V gave up 7 bases and J gave up 0 bases; unmatched junction bases: 7. Germline V gene lookup returns CDR1 SGHRS and CDR2 YFSETQ. DNA for the CDR3: TGCGCCAGCTGCAGGACTAGCGGGCCTAGCACAGATACGCAGTATTTT. It encodes CASCRTSGPSTDTQYF.

The rearrangement links TRBV27 to TRBJ1-1, with 10 bases fitting TRBD1. J gave up 4 bases and V 6 bases, and 8 bases lay outside the gene matches. This CDR3 comprises 15 residues. Looked up from germline, CDR1 is MNHEY and CDR2 is SMNVEV (reference sequence). The CDR3 DNA is TGTGCCAGCAGCTTAACCGGGACAGGGGCCACTGAAGCTTTCTTT. Translation: CASSLTGTGATEAFF.

V is TRBV19 and J is TRBJ2-3, with D perhaps TRBD2 (6 bases). Germline assignment: CDR1 LNHDA and CDR2 SQIVND (reference sequence). The CDR3 runs 12 residues. The V end was cut by 5 bases, the J end by 7 bases, with 10 bases between. The CDR3, as DNA: TGTGCCAGTAGTCCGGGACTTTATACGCAGTATTTT. Translation: CASSPGLYTQYF.